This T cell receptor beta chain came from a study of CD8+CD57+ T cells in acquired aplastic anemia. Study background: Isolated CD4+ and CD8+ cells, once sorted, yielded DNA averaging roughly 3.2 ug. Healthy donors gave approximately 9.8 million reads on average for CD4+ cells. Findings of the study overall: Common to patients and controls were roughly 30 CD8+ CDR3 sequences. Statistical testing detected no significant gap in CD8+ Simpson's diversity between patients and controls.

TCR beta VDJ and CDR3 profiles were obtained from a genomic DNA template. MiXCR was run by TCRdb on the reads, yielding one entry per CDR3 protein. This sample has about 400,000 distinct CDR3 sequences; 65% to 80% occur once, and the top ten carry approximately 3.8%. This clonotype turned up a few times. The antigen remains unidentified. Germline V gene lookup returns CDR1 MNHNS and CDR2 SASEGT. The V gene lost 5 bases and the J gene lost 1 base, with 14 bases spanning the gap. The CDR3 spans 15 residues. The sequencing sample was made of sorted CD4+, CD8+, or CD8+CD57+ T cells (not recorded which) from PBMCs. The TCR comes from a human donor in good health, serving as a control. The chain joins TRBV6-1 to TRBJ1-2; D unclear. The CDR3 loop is CASSPTNPFNYGYTF. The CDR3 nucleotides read TGTGCCAGCAGTCCCACCAACCCATTTAACTATGGCTACACCTTC.